The 10 T cell receptor beta chains presented below share a single source sample, sequenced in a study of blood T cell repertoires in COVID-19 (dated by TCRdb to the early 2020s). The library was produced with the immunoSEQ multiplex PCR assay. TCRdb's version of the immuneACCESS table is confined to in-frame rearrangements and falls short of the full clone set. An unresolved V gene accounts for under half of the shortfall where checked; the remainder is of unknown origin. In this sample the table shows approximately 200,000 clones, about 85% of which occur a single time. Together, the top ten hold 2.1% of the sample. The sequencing input was peripheral blood. Every receptor here comes from a man between 65 and 85 years old with active or convalescent COVID-19.

This chain connects TRBV18 to TRBJ1-2, with a weak D call TRBD1 (6 bases). Germline loops: CDR1 KGHSH, CDR2 LQKENI. The V end was cut by 4 bases, the J end by 6 bases, with 15 bases between. The CDR3 runs to 14 residues. The CDR3 loop is CASSRTANWDGYTF. CDR3 DNA: TGTGCCAGCTCACGGACAGCTAATTGGGATGGCTACACCTTC.

The chain is built from TRBV6-5 and TRBJ1-4; possible D gene TRBD1, 6 bases. This CDR3 contains 14 residues. Germline-derived CDR1 and CDR2 are MNHEY and SVGAGI. V was trimmed by 6 bases and J by 10 bases, leaving 18 bases between them. The CDR3, as DNA: TGTGCCAGCAGCCCGACAGGCGCCTTAGGAAAACTGTTTTTT. Translated, it gives CASSPTGALGKLFF.

The chain is built from TRBV28 and TRBJ2-7; TRBD1 is a possible D gene (5 bases). Germline values: CDR1 MDHEN, CDR2 SYDVKM. Deletions cut 8 bases from V and 1 base from J, with 9 bases between. There are 12 residues in the CDR3. The CDR3 nucleotides read TGTGCCAGCGCAGGGCAGTCCTACGAGCAGTACTTC. Translating it yields CASAGQSYEQYF.

This rearrangement joins TRBV6-2 or TRBV6-3 to TRBJ2-7, with a weak D call TRBD2 (5 bases). CDR1 MNHEY and CDR2 SVGEGT come from the germline V gene. Trimming stripped 5 bases from V and 5 bases from J, with 13 bases between. This CDR3 region has 13 residues. Here the CDR3 reads CASSPSGKNEQYF. CDR3 DNA sequence: TGTGCCAGCAGTCCCTCGGGAAAAAACGAGCAGTACTTC.

The rearrangement joins TRBV5-1 to TRBJ1-2, with 10 nucleotides matching TRBD1. The CDR3 loop spans 14 amino acids. Germline CDR1 is SGHRS and CDR2 is YFSETQ. V lost 0 bases to trimming and J lost 7 bases; unmatched junction nucleotides: 3. In DNA form, the CDR3 reads TGCGCCAGCAGCTTGGGACAGGGGGCCGGTGGCTACACCTTC. The encoded protein is CASSLGQGAGGYTF.

This chain joins TRBV11-2 and TRBJ2-5; TRBD2 aligns across 12 bases. Trimming at V came to 4 bases and at J to 5 bases, leaving 8 bases not matched to a gene. Germline-derived CDR1 and CDR2 are SGHAT and FQNNGV. The CDR3 spans 16 residues. The CDR3 DNA follows: TGTGCCAGCAGCTCCCAGACTAGCGGGGGTCTGGAGACCCAGTACTTC. This encodes CASSSQTSGGLETQYF. The whole variable domain, filled in from reference TRBV11-2 and TRBJ2-5, reads EAGVAQSPRYKIIEKRQSVAFWCNPISGHATLYWYQQILGQGPKLLIQFQNNGVVDDSQLPKDRFSAERLKGVDSTLKIQPAKLEDSAVYLCASSSQTSGGLETQYFGPGTRLLVL.

The J gene is TRBJ1-2, the V gene TRBV5-4; D remains ambiguous. This CDR3 has 14 amino acids. The germline V and J ends were trimmed by 0 bases and 1 base, with 7 bases remaining between them. Germline V lookup: CDR1 SGHNT, CDR2 YYREEE (reference sequence). The DNA of the CDR3 is TGTGCCAGCAGCTTGGAACAGTTTAACTATGGCTACACCTTC. Protein product: CASSLEQFNYGYTF.

This chain uses TRBV6-1 with TRBJ1-2; no firm D call. V shed 1 base and J shed 5 bases, with 14 bases lying between them. From germline, CDR1 is MNHNS and CDR2 SASEGT. The CDR3 contains 15 residues. In DNA form, the CDR3 reads TGTGCCAGCAGTGAAGGGCGCGGCTCCCTATATGGCTACACCTTC. Its translation: CASSEGRGSLYGYTF.

The chain links TRBV7-2 to TRBJ2-7; 9 bases are a match to TRBD2. The V and J ends lost 1 base and 5 bases, in that order; junction bases with no gene match: 12. CDR1 and CDR2 from the germline V gene are SGHTA and FQGNSA. The CDR3 has 17 amino acids. The CDR3 sequence: CASSLGRGGGRADEQYF. In nucleotides, the CDR3 is TGTGCCAGCAGCTTAGGCCGCGGAGGCGGGAGGGCCGACGAGCAGTACTTC.

J is TRBJ2-7 and V is TRBV28; D is possibly TRBD1 (5 bases). V lost 2 bases and J lost 2, with 7 bases in between. Germline V gene sequence: CDR1 MDHEN, CDR2 SYDVKM. The CDR3 is 13 residues long. The CDR3 is CASSLRGPYEQYF. CDR3 DNA sequence: TGTGCCAGCAGTTTAAGGGGTCCCTACGAGCAGTACTTC.